This passage covers 24 T cell receptor beta chains from one sample sequenced in a study of T-cell memory formation after mild COVID-19. In TCRdb, the 5' RACE reads were re-called with MiXCR into one record per CDR3 protein. The repertoire consists of under 300,000 distinct CDR3 sequences, with roughly 8.2% occurring once and the leading ten covering 22%. Input material: PBMCs or a T cell subset sorted from them (not recorded which). All receptors derive from a man younger than 35 who had mild COVID-19 (a few samples of this study predate the infection). Cell type and time point are not known.

This clonotype was counted between two and nine times. The rearrangement uses TRBV7-3 and TRBJ2-1; D unclear. The CDR3 covers 15 residues. V dropped 2 bases and J dropped 1 base, with 9 bases sitting between them. Germline loops: CDR1 SGHTA, CDR2 FQGTGA. This chain's CDR3 is CASSLGVRSYNEQFF. The CDR3 DNA is TGTGCCAGCAGCTTAGGGGTTAGGTCCTACAATGAGCAGTTCTTC.

This clonotype was observed at least ten times. The J gene is TRBJ2-3, the V gene TRBV7-6, with 9 bases lining up with TRBD1. The germline V gene has CDR1 SGHVS and CDR2 FNYEAQ. V shed 5 bases and J 10 bases; nucleotides not matched to a gene: 4. This CDR3 region has 12 residues. This chain's CDR3 is CASSGTGNSQYF. The CDR3 nucleotides are TGTGCCAGCAGCGGGACAGGGAACTCGCAGTATTTT.

There are many counts of this clonotype. The chain carries TRBV18 and TRBJ2-1; 9 bases line up with TRBD2. The CDR3 totals 15 residues. Germline V gives CDR1 KGHSH, CDR2 LQKENI. The V and J ends lost 3 bases and 6 bases, in that order; junction bases with no gene match: 6. CDR3 region: CASSPPGAGGNEQFF. DNA for the CDR3: TGTGCCAGCTCACCTCCTGGAGCGGGGGGCAATGAGCAGTTCTTC.

The chain carries TRBV18 and TRBJ2-3; the D call may be TRBD1 or TRBD2 (6 bases each). The CDR3 is 16 residues long. Germline V lookup: CDR1 KGHSH, CDR2 LQKENI. The V and J ends lost 5 bases and 4 bases respectively, with 19 bases between them. The CDR3 here is CASSFLRGARSDTQYF. The CDR3 bases are TGTGCCAGCTCATTCCTGAGGGGGGCGCGATCAGATACGCAGTATTTT.

This clonotype was detected a few times. This rearrangement joins TRBV5-4 to TRBJ1-3; TRBD1 matches at 7 bases. The CDR3 length is 15 residues. The V gene's germline CDR1 is SGHNT and CDR2 YYREEE (reference sequence). V trimming: 1 base; J trimming: 1 base; junction bases outside the gene matches: 2. The CDR3 loop is CASSLKTGSGNTIYF. The CDR3 DNA reads TGTGCCAGCAGCTTGAAGACAGGGTCTGGAAACACCATATATTTT.

This clonotype has at least ten counts. The chain couples TRBV5-1 to TRBJ1-3; D is unclear. CDR1 and CDR2 (germline): SGHRS, YFSETQ. Trimming stripped 0 bases from V and 0 bases from J, with 10 bases between. The length of the CDR3 is 16 residues. CDR3 sequence reads: CASSLVTLNSGNTIYF. The CDR3 DNA follows: TGCGCCAGCAGCTTGGTTACCCTCAACTCTGGAAACACCATATATTTT. Full variable domain (outside the CDR3, taken from reference TRBV5-1 and TRBJ1-3): KAGVTQTPRYLIKTRGQQVTLSCSPISGHRSVSWYQQTPGQGLQFLFEYFSETQRNKGNFPGRFSGRQFSNSRSEMNVSTLELGDSALYLCASSLVTLNSGNTIYFGEGSWLTVV.

At least ten counts were recorded for this clonotype. This rearrangement joins TRBV19 to TRBJ1-1; D gene uncertain. Germline V gene data show CDR1 as LNHDA and CDR2 as SQIVND (reference sequence). The CDR3 consists of 14 residues. V lost 6 bases and J lost 1, with 12 bases in between. The CDR3 is CASRDGGRNTEAFF. Written as DNA, the CDR3 is TGTGCCAGTAGAGACGGCGGCCGGAACACTGAAGCTTTCTTT.

Only a few counts were recorded for this clonotype. The V call is TRBV5-5, the J call TRBJ1-1; tentative D call: TRBD1 (5 bases). This CDR3 has 14 amino acids. V was cut by 3 bases and J by 4 bases, with 13 bases left in between. CDR1 SGHKS and CDR2 YYEKEE come from the germline V gene (reference sequence). CDR3 in DNA: TGTGCCAGCAGCTCCCAGGGTTATGGCACTGAAGCTTTCTTT. Translated: CASSSQGYGTEAFF.

The V and J genes are TRBV12-3 or TRBV12-4 and TRBJ2-1; D is perhaps TRBD1 (5 bases). Trimming left V 4 bases short and J 7 bases short, with 14 bases between. The CDR3 length is 14 residues. The DNA for the CDR3 is TGTGCCAGCAGTTCAGGGAAGGGTCGGAATGAGCAGTTCTTC. It specifies CASSSGKGRNEQFF.

The chain has TRBV20-1 and TRBJ1-1; maybe TRBD1 (6 bases). V was pared by 6 bases and J by 1 base, with 12 bases between. This CDR3 is built from 13 residues. CDR1 is DFQATT and CDR2 is SNEGSKA in the germline V gene (reference sequence). The chain's CDR3 is CSAMKQGNTEAFF. CDR3 coding DNA: TGCAGTGCCATGAAACAGGGGAACACTGAAGCTTTCTTT.

CDR3 sequence reads: CASSLPGQFIYEQYF. CDR3 sequence (DNA): TGTGCCAGTAGTCTACCGGGACAGTTCATCTACGAGCAGTACTTC. V and J are TRBV19 and TRBJ2-7; 7 nucleotides agree with TRBD1. V was pared by 5 bases and J by 3 bases, with 10 bases of the junction left unmatched. Germline CDR1 is LNHDA and CDR2 is SQIVND (reference sequence). The CDR3 contains 15 residues.

This clonotype appeared once. The DNA of the CDR3 is TGTGCCAGCAGCTTAACAGGCGAAGGATCTGGAAACACCATATATTTT. As protein: CASSLTGEGSGNTIYF. This sequence joins TRBV7-9 and TRBJ1-3, with a possible D match to TRBD1 (5 bases). V was shortened by 2 bases and J by 1 base, with 12 bases between the two germline ends. The germline V gene encodes CDR1 SEHNR and CDR2 FQNEAQ (reference sequence). The CDR3 has 16 residues.

This clonotype was recorded a few times. The V call is TRBV11-2, the J call TRBJ1-1; the D is unclear. Germline V CDR1 and CDR2: SGHAT, FQNNGV. CDR3 length: 14 amino acids. Trimming shortened V by 7 bases and J by 3 bases, and 15 bases separated the two germline ends. CDR3 sequence reads: CASKAFLGDTEAFF. The CDR3 DNA sequence: TGTGCCAGCAAGGCTTTTCTTGGGGACACTGAAGCTTTCTTT.

V is TRBV9 and J is TRBJ2-1; no clear D gene. Germline V gene sequence: CDR1 SGDLS, CDR2 YYNGEE. This CDR3 is 17 amino acids long. Trimming removed 4 bases from V and 1 base from J, with 18 bases in between. The CDR3 protein is CASSLSIDSQSYNEQFF. The CDR3 DNA is TGTGCCAGCAGCCTCTCCATCGATAGTCAATCCTACAATGAGCAGTTCTTC.

This clonotype was recorded at least ten times. V and J are TRBV21-1 and TRBJ1-4; the table assigns TRBD1, which was not confirmed against the DNA. TRBV21-1 is a pseudogene. CDR3 length: 19 residues. The CDR3 DNA reads as TGTGCCAGCAGAAAACGGGACAGCAGTTATATTTCAACTAATGAAAAACTGTTTTTT. It encodes CASRKRDSSYISTNEKLFF.

The V call is TRBV7-2, the J call TRBJ2-7; D is tentatively TRBD1 or TRBD2 (6 bases each). CDR1 is SGHTA and CDR2 is FQGNSA in the germline V gene. Trimming stripped 2 bases from V and 0 bases from J, with 11 bases between. The CDR3 loop spans 15 amino acids. DNA of the CDR3: TGTGCCAGCAGCTTACTGGGGGGCAGCTCCTACGAGCAGTACTTC. It codes for CASSLLGGSSYEQYF.

There are a few counts of this clonotype. The rearrangement uses TRBV4-3 and TRBJ2-1; TRBD1 or TRBD2 may be the D gene (5 bases each). The CDR3 consists of 15 residues. V was cut by 4 bases and J by 2 bases, with 12 bases left in between. Germline CDR1 and CDR2: LGHNA and YSLEER. The CDR3 loop is CASSPEPGPYNEQFF. The CDR3 DNA reads as TGCGCCAGCAGCCCCGAACCGGGGCCCTACAATGAGCAGTTCTTC.

This clonotype has more than one count but fewer than ten. The V gene is TRBV2, the J gene TRBJ2-4, with TRBD1 matching 8 bases. CDR3 length equals 14 residues. Trimming at V came to 6 bases and at J to 4 bases, leaving 5 bases not matched to a gene. Germline V gene data show CDR1 as SNHLY and CDR2 as FYNNEI. CDR3 residues: CASRAGQVKNIQYF. The CDR3 DNA reads TGTGCCAGCAGGGCGGGACAGGTGAAAAACATTCAGTACTTC.

This clonotype turned up a few times. The chain links TRBV7-3 to TRBJ1-1; D gene unclear. Trimming removed 3 bases from V and 4 bases from J, with 9 bases in between. The CDR3 covers 13 residues. Germline V gene lookup returns CDR1 SGHTA and CDR2 FQGTGA. The CDR3 DNA reads TGTGCCAGCAGCTTTTACGACGGCACTGAAGCTTTCTTT. Residues: CASSFYDGTEAFF.

This clonotype has a count of ten or more. The J gene is TRBJ2-5, the V gene TRBV7-2; TRBD2 agrees at 7 bases. J was trimmed by 5 bases and V by 0 bases; bases with no gene match: 0. The CDR3 is made up of 13 amino acids. The germline V gene has CDR1 SGHTA and CDR2 FQGNSA. The CDR3 sequence is CASSLAGGETQYF. The CDR3 coding sequence is TGTGCCAGCAGCTTAGCCGGGGGGGAGACCCAGTACTTC.

V usage is TRBV9 and J usage is TRBJ2-5; a possible D gene is TRBD2 (6 bases). The germline V and J ends were trimmed by 1 base and 2 bases, with 12 bases remaining between them. Germline-derived CDR1 and CDR2 are SGDLS and YYNGEE. This CDR3 has 15 amino acids. CDR3 bases: TGTGCCAGCAGCGTATCAGGCGGGGCTCAAGAGACCCAGTACTTC. Its translation: CASSVSGGAQETQYF.

This clonotype was found a few times. The chain uses TRBV9 and TRBJ2-5; 13 bases fit TRBD2. J was trimmed by 5 bases and V by 0 bases; bases with no gene match: 10. The CDR3 totals 18 residues. Looked up from germline, CDR1 is SGDLS and CDR2 is YYNGEE. The DNA of the CDR3 is TGTGCCAGCAGCGTAGCTACGGGACTAGCGGGGTTGCTCGAGACCCAGTACTTC. Amino acid sequence: CASSVATGLAGLLETQYF.

This clonotype turned up a few times. The V and J genes are TRBV7-2 and TRBJ2-5; D gene ambiguous. V gave up 8 bases and J gave up 2 bases, with 15 bases separating them. The CDR3 has 14 amino acids. Germline assignment: CDR1 SGHTA and CDR2 FQGNSA. CDR3 nucleotide sequence: TGTGCCAGCGCCCGGGCGACACTACAAGAGACCCAGTACTTC. Encoded protein: CASARATLQETQYF.

This clonotype has only a few counts. The chain links TRBV5-1 to TRBJ2-1; 10 bases fit TRBD2. Germline lookup yields CDR1 SGHRS and CDR2 YFSETQ. The CDR3 contains 17 residues. Losses at the gene ends were 0 bases for V and 6 bases for J; bases not matched to a gene: 9. The chain's CDR3 is CASSLVLRTSGINEQFF. In nucleotides, the CDR3 is TGCGCCAGCAGCTTGGTGCTTAGGACTAGCGGAATCAATGAGCAGTTCTTC.